This passage covers 27 T cell receptor beta chains from one sample sequenced in a study of shared T cell receptors in the human thymus. Using immunoSEQ multiplex PCR, the repertoire was profiled, and TCRdb retains in-frame clones only, with some absent. This table holds 640,000 or so clones, about 89% found once. This sample also belongs to another study, concerning human thymus T cells.

Sequences were obtained from thymocytes. The origin of the receptors is a boy under two years old with a congenital heart defect.

V is TRBV29-1 and J is TRBJ1-2; D call uncertain. CDR3 length: 15 residues. V dropped 4 bases and J dropped 4 bases, with 19 bases sitting between them. Germline assignment: CDR1 SQVTM and CDR2 ANQGSEA. DNA of the CDR3: TGCAGCGTTGGACCCACGGGTGAGCGGGGCTATGGCTACACCTTC. It encodes CSVGPTGERGYGYTF. Variable domain in full (rest from reference TRBV29-1 and TRBJ1-2): SAVISQKPSRDICQRGTSLTIQCQVDSQVTMMFWYRQQPGQSLTLIATANQGSEATYESGFVIDKFPISRPNLTFSTLTVSNMSPEDSSIYLCSVGPTGERGYGYTFGSGTRLTVV.

The chain employs TRBV11-2 and TRBJ2-1; 8 bases match TRBD1. This CDR3 contains 16 residues. Germline V gives CDR1 SGHAT, CDR2 FQNNGV. The V and J ends lost 3 bases and 6 bases, in that order; junction bases with no gene match: 10. CDR3 in amino acids: CASSFWDGQGANEQFF. CDR3 bases: TGTGCCAGCAGCTTTTGGGACGGACAGGGAGCCAATGAGCAGTTCTTC.

The J gene is TRBJ2-2, the V gene TRBV4-1; 8 nucleotides align to TRBD2. Germline assignment: CDR1 MGHRA and CDR2 YSYEKL. Trimming removed 1 base from V and 5 bases from J; junction bases left unmatched: 21. There are 21 residues in the CDR3. The CDR3 loop reads CASSQGVGRWVSGNSTGELFF. The CDR3 coding sequence is TGCGCCAGCAGCCAAGGCGTGGGTCGGTGGGTTAGCGGGAATAGTACCGGGGAGCTGTTTTTT.

A note on this clone: This likely comes from a read error, as the CDR3 has no conserved phenylalanine or tryptophan at its end. The DNA is left out, because the CDR3 cannot be placed on it with certainty; the CDR3 is given as TCRdb lists it. J is TRBJ1-2 and V is TRBV6-8; TRBD1, as called in the table, went unchecked against the DNA. Germline V gene sequence: CDR1 MNHGY, CDR2 SAAAGT. The CDR3 length is 12 residues, termini included. The CDR3 here is CASSYSIWAPDL.

CDR3 bases: TGTGCCAGCAGCGTAGAAGCTAGCGGGGTTGTAGATACGCAGTATTTT. Protein product: CASSVEASGVVDTQYF. This sequence joins TRBV9 and TRBJ2-3; 9 nucleotides align to TRBD2. The germline gives CDR1 SGDLS, CDR2 YYNGEE. There are 16 residues in the CDR3. The V segment lost 0 bases and the J segment 5 bases; nucleotides outside the gene matches: 7.

This clone was seen a handful of times. The chain employs TRBV28 and TRBJ1-4; D is possibly TRBD1 (5 bases). The CDR3 has 15 amino acids. The V end was cut by 4 bases, the J end by 4 bases, with 13 bases between. Germline V gene lookup returns CDR1 MDHEN and CDR2 SYDVKM. The CDR3 sequence is CASSSPGEGNEKLFF. In DNA, the CDR3 is TGTGCCAGCAGTTCCCCGGGGGAAGGTAATGAAAAACTGTTTTTT.

CDR3 sequence (DNA): TGTGCCAGCAGACCACGGAGGGCGACAGATACGCAGTATTTT. Protein sequence: CASRPRRATDTQYF. J is TRBJ2-3 and V is TRBV6-5, with a possible D match to TRBD2 (6 bases). V was cut by 6 bases and J by 3 bases, with 13 bases left in between. CDR1 and CDR2 (germline): MNHEY, SVGAGI. The CDR3 spans 14 residues.

The V call is TRBV4-1, the J call TRBJ2-7, with 9 bases fitting TRBD2. V lost 1 base to trimming and J lost 0 bases; unmatched junction nucleotides: 7. Germline CDR1 is MGHRA and CDR2 is YSYEKL. This CDR3 contains 17 residues. The CDR3 DNA reads as TGCGCCAGCAGCCAAGGGCTGGCGGGGGGGTTCTCCTACGAGCAGTACTTC. Amino acid sequence: CASSQGLAGGFSYEQYF.

This clone occurred once. The J gene is TRBJ2-7, the V gene TRBV10-1; 12 nucleotides line up with TRBD2. The CDR3 has 16 residues. Germline CDR1 is WNHNN and CDR2 is SYGVQD (reference sequence). The V and J ends lost 6 bases and 5 bases, in that order; junction bases with no gene match: 11. The chain's CDR3 is CASSPNLAGGPHEQYF. CDR3 nucleotide sequence: TGCGCCAGCAGCCCCAATCTAGCGGGAGGGCCCCACGAGCAGTACTTC.

The chain uses TRBV27 and TRBJ1-2, with 7 bases aligning to TRBD1. The germline CDR1 and CDR2 sequences are MNHEY and SMNVEV (reference sequence). J was trimmed by 5 bases and V by 4 bases; bases with no gene match: 10. CDR3 length equals 15 residues. The CDR3 sequence: CASSSQGDGMYGYTF. CDR3 DNA sequence: TGTGCCAGCAGTTCCCAGGGGGATGGAATGTATGGCTACACCTTC.

V usage is TRBV15 and J usage is TRBJ2-1; 7 bases align to TRBD2. The J segment lost 6 bases and the V segment lost 5 bases, leaving 13 bases of the junction unmatched. The V gene's germline CDR1 is LNHNV and CDR2 YYDKDF (reference sequence). The CDR3 totals 16 residues. The CDR3 loop is CATSGLAVPFLNEQFF. CDR3 DNA: TGTGCCACCAGCGGGCTAGCGGTCCCCTTCCTCAATGAGCAGTTCTTC.

The chain carries TRBV27 and TRBJ2-5; possible D gene TRBD1, 6 bases. The V and J ends lost 5 bases and 4 bases respectively, with 14 bases between them. CDR1 and CDR2 from the germline V gene are MNHEY and SMNVEV (reference sequence). The CDR3 totals 14 residues. CDR3 nucleotide sequence: TGTGCCAGCAGTCCCGTGGACAGACGAGAGACCCAGTACTTC. This encodes CASSPVDRRETQYF.

This rearrangement joins TRBV7-2 to TRBJ2-7; 9 nucleotides line up with TRBD2. Germline V CDR1 and CDR2: SGHTA, FQGNSA. The CDR3 has 18 amino acids. J gave up 5 bases and V 3 bases, and 17 bases lay outside the gene matches. In DNA, the CDR3 is TGTGCCAGCAGCTTCCACCCCATCGGCGGGAGGGCCGTCAACGAGCAGTACTTC. Translation gives CASSFHPIGGRAVNEQYF. The variable domain in full, completed from reference TRBV7-2 and TRBJ2-7, reads GAGVSQSPSNKVTEKGKDVELRCDPISGHTALYWYRQSLGQGLEFLIYFQGNSAPDKSGLPSDRFSAERTGGSVSTLTIQRTQQEDSAVYLCASSFHPIGGRAVNEQYFGPGTRLTVT.

V is TRBV9 and J is TRBJ2-1, with 13 bases identical to TRBD2. CDR3 length: 16 amino acids. CDR1 and CDR2 from the germline V gene are SGDLS and YYNGEE. With V trimmed by 1 base and J by 7 bases, 5 bases remained unmatched. CDR3 protein: CASSVPTSGRGNEQFF. In DNA form, the CDR3 reads TGTGCCAGCAGCGTACCTACTAGCGGGAGGGGGAATGAGCAGTTCTTC.

This chain links TRBV14 with TRBJ2-7, with TRBD2 matching 8 bases. The CDR3 consists of 16 residues. CDR1 and CDR2 from the germline V gene are SGHDN and FVKESK. The V segment lost 3 bases and the J segment 5 bases; nucleotides outside the gene matches: 12. The CDR3 sequence is CASSHAISGSEDEQYF. For the CDR3, the DNA is TGTGCCAGCAGCCACGCTATCAGCGGGAGCGAGGACGAGCAGTACTTC.

DNA for the CDR3: TGTGCCAGCAGCGTAGTGGGAGGGGGACATGAGCAGTTCTTC. Protein: CASSVVGGGHEQFF. The genes are TRBV9 and TRBJ2-1; TRBD2 is a possible D gene (7 bases). V lost 0 bases, J lost 8 bases, and 12 bases lay in between. Germline loops: CDR1 SGDLS, CDR2 YYNGEE. This CDR3 has 14 amino acids.

V usage is TRBV4-1 and J usage is TRBJ1-3; D is uncertain. The ends were cut back, 3 bases at V and 1 base at J, with 4 bases in the middle. CDR1 and CDR2 from the germline V gene are MGHRA and YSYEKL. The CDR3 runs to 13 residues. As DNA, the CDR3 is TGCGCCAGCAGCCACTATTCTGGAAACACCATATATTTT. It yields the protein CASSHYSGNTIYF.

The chain has TRBV30 and TRBJ1-4; D not resolved. CDR1 is GTSNPN, CDR2 SVGIG, per germline (reference sequence). This CDR3 comprises 12 residues. Trimming removed 7 bases at V and 5 bases at J, with 11 bases between. In DNA, the CDR3 is TGTGCCTTACACATGTGGAATGAAAAACTGTTTTTT. Translating gives CALHMWNEKLFF.

The rearrangement links TRBV2 to TRBJ2-5, with 9 bases aligning to TRBD2. J gave up 5 bases and V 6 bases, and 10 bases lay outside the gene matches. The germline V gene has CDR1 SNHLY and CDR2 FYNNEI. The CDR3 contains 15 residues. The CDR3 here is CASRVCGGAGETQYF. CDR3 coding DNA: TGTGCCAGCAGAGTCTGCGGGGGGGCCGGGGAGACCCAGTACTTC.

This chain connects TRBV15 to TRBJ2-1, with D possibly TRBD1 on 5 matching bases. Germline V gene lookup returns CDR1 LNHNV and CDR2 YYDKDF (reference sequence). Trimming left V 4 bases short and J 2 bases short, with 12 bases between. The CDR3 is made up of 15 amino acids. This CDR3 reads CATSIRQIPYNEQFF. The CDR3 DNA sequence: TGTGCCACCAGCATACGACAGATTCCCTACAATGAGCAGTTCTTC.

The chain is built from TRBV2 and TRBJ2-1; 10 bases match TRBD2. Unmatched junction bases numbered 9, after V lost 6 bases and J lost 7 bases. Looked up from germline, CDR1 is SNHLY and CDR2 is FYNNEI. This CDR3 has 15 amino acids. The CDR3, as DNA: TGTGCCAGCAGGCTACTAGCGGGAACGAGGAATGAGCAGTTCTTC. Its protein product is CASRLLAGTRNEQFF. The complete variable domain, with remaining parts taken from reference TRBV2 and TRBJ2-1, reads EPEVTQTPSHQVTQMGQEVILRCVPISNHLYFYWYRQILGQKVEFLVSFYNNEISEKSEIFDDQFSVERPDGSNFTLKIRSTKLEDSAMYFCASRLLAGTRNEQFFGPGTRLTVL.

V and J are TRBV27 and TRBJ1-4, with 8 nucleotides matching TRBD1. The CDR3 runs 15 residues. Trimming at V came to 5 bases and at J to 0 bases, leaving 2 bases not matched to a gene. Germline CDR1 is MNHEY and CDR2 is SMNVEV (reference sequence). CDR3 protein: CASSVQGATNEKLFF. The CDR3 nucleotides read TGTGCCAGCAGTGTACAGGGGGCAACTAATGAAAAACTGTTTTTT.

This sequence joins TRBV5-8 and TRBJ1-3; 10 bases map to TRBD1. CDR1 and CDR2 (germline): SGHTS, YDEGEE. Trimming at V came to 3 bases and at J to 0 bases, leaving 3 bases not matched to a gene. The CDR3 length is 16 residues. In DNA form, the CDR3 reads TGTGCCAGCAGCTGGACAGGGGGATTCTCTGGAAACACCATATATTTT. Protein: CASSWTGGFSGNTIYF. Filled out from reference TRBV5-8 and TRBJ1-3, the complete variable domain reads EAGVTQSPTHLIKTRGQQATLRCSPISGHTSVYWYQQALGLGLQFLLWYDEGEERNRGNFPPRFSGRQFPNYSSELNVNALELEDSALYLCASSWTGGFSGNTIYFGEGSWLTVV.

In nucleotides, the CDR3 is TGTGCCAGCAGTGAGAGACAGGGTCGGACCAAAAACATTCAGTACTTC. Amino acids: CASSERQGRTKNIQYF. The chain is built from TRBV2 and TRBJ2-4, with TRBD1 matching over 7 bases. CDR1 is SNHLY, CDR2 FYNNEI, per germline. J was trimmed by 2 bases and V by 3 bases; bases with no gene match: 7. This CDR3 is built from 16 residues.

The rearrangement links TRBV5-5 to TRBJ2-2, with TRBD1 identical over 9 bases. The ends lost 4 bases at V and 0 bases at J; junction bases unmatched: 10. The CDR3 has 18 amino acids. Germline V gene sequence: CDR1 SGHKS, CDR2 YYEKEE (reference sequence). CDR3 region: CASSPDPGQGTNTGELFF. The CDR3 region has the DNA TGTGCCAGCAGCCCCGACCCCGGACAGGGGACGAACACCGGGGAGCTGTTTTTT.

This chain joins TRBV10-1 and TRBJ1-1, with D hard to call. Trimming left V 1 base short and J 5 bases short, with 17 bases between. The CDR3 length is 16 residues. The germline gives CDR1 WNHNN, CDR2 SYGVQD (reference sequence). The CDR3 DNA sequence: TGCGCCAGCAGTGAGTTCTCGGCCACAATCAGGACTGAAGCTTTCTTT. It is translated as CASSEFSATIRTEAFF.

The chain uses TRBV6-5 and TRBJ2-7; TRBD2 matches 12 bases. The CDR3 length is 16 residues. V trimming: 4 bases; J trimming: 0 bases; junction bases outside the gene matches: 4. CDR1 and CDR2 from the germline V gene are MNHEY and SVGAGI. The CDR3 sequence: CASSSGLAGSSYEQYF. CDR3 nucleotides: TGTGCCAGCAGTTCCGGACTAGCGGGATCCTCCTACGAGCAGTACTTC.